Presented here are 8 T cell receptor beta chains from one specimen sequenced in a study of OX40 agonist ivuxolimab in advanced cancers. Some clones are missing from TCRdb's copy, which holds only in-frame ones; the method was immunoSEQ multiplex PCR. Among about 86,000 clones listed, roughly 89% were seen once. The specimen was CD4+ or CD8+ T cells sorted from blood, collected in a trial of the OX40 agonist ivuxolimab. All receptors derive from an adult with an advanced solid tumor such as melanoma, head and neck, liver or kidney cancer.

This sequence joins TRBV25-1 and TRBJ2-1, with 11 bases lining up with TRBD1. There are 16 residues in the CDR3. Germline CDR1 is MGHDK and CDR2 is SYGVNS. The V segment lost 4 bases and the J segment 6 bases; nucleotides outside the gene matches: 8. The CDR3 nucleotides read TGTGCCAGCAGTGGGTCGACCGGGACAGGGGGCAATGAGCAGTTCTTC. Translation gives CASSGSTGTGGNEQFF.

The chain uses TRBV7-2 and TRBJ1-1; no reliable D call. Trimming left V 1 base short and J 2 bases short, with 5 bases between. Germline CDR1 SGHTA, CDR2 FQGNSA. The CDR3 consists of 13 residues. The CDR3 DNA reads TGTGCCAGCAGCTTAGTGGATAACACTGAAGCTTTCTTT. It is translated as CASSLVDNTEAFF.

The sample holds a few counts of this clone. CDR3 coding DNA: TGTGCCAGCAGCACTGGACTAGCCGGCGGCGAGCAGTACTTC. Protein product: CASSTGLAGGEQYF. The chain employs TRBV7-9 and TRBJ2-7, with 8 bases that match TRBD2. The CDR3 runs to 14 residues. V trimming: 5 bases; J trimming: 6 bases; junction bases outside the gene matches: 9. Germline CDR1 reads SEHNR; CDR2 reads FQNEAQ (reference sequence). Full variable domain (missing parts from reference TRBV7-9 and TRBJ2-7): DTGVSQNPRHKITKRGQNVTFRCDPISEHNRLYWYRQTLGQGPEFLTYFQNEAQLEKSRLLSDRFSAERPKGSFSTLEIQRTEQGDSAMYLCASSTGLAGGEQYFGPGTRLTVT.

The chain links TRBV5-6 to TRBJ1-5; D is unresolved. The CDR3 runs to 13 residues. Germline V gene sequence: CDR1 SGHDT, CDR2 YYEEEE. The V end lost 4 bases, the J end lost 6 bases, and 11 bases lay between the germline ends. This chain's CDR3 is CASSLTPGQPQHF. Written as DNA, the CDR3 is TGTGCCAGCAGCCTTACTCCGGGTCAGCCCCAGCATTTT.

The rearrangement joins TRBV28 to TRBJ1-4, with TRBD1 identical over 9 bases. CDR3 size: 14 residues. CDR1 MDHEN and CDR2 SYDVKM come from the germline V gene. With 5 bases clipped from V and 5 bases from J, the junction kept 3 bases outside the gene matches. The chain's CDR3 is CASSGTGPNEKLFF. The CDR3 nucleotides are TGTGCCAGCAGTGGGACAGGGCCGAATGAAAAACTGTTTTTT.

V gene TRBV18 combines with J gene TRBJ2-7; 9 bases agree with TRBD1. Germline V gene data show CDR1 as KGHSH and CDR2 as LQKENI. Unmatched junction bases numbered 4, after V lost 2 bases and J lost 5 bases. This CDR3 spans 14 amino acids. Written as DNA, the CDR3 is TGTGCCAGCTCACCAGGGACAGGGTTCAACGAGCAGTACTTC. It yields the protein CASSPGTGFNEQYF.

The sample holds one count of this clone. The CDR3 loop is CASSLAHAQEISYEQYF. The CDR3 DNA reads as TGCGCCAGCAGCTTGGCTCACGCTCAGGAAATTTCCTACGAGCAGTACTTC. The chain employs TRBV5-1 and TRBJ2-7; D is uncertain. Germline V lookup: CDR1 SGHRS, CDR2 YFSETQ. The CDR3 runs to 17 residues. Trimming took 0 bases from V and 1 from J, leaving 17 bases between them.

CDR3 amino acids: CASRRAGVGDTQYF. The CDR3 DNA sequence: TGTGCCTCCCGGAGAGCGGGAGTGGGAGATACGCAGTATTTT. This chain uses TRBV6-5 with TRBJ2-3, with 8 nucleotides matching TRBD2. Germline trimming cut 11 bases from V and 5 bases from J; bases unmatched to any gene: 12. Germline CDR1 and CDR2: MNHEY and SVGAGI. The CDR3 is made up of 14 amino acids.